This T cell receptor (beta chain) was recorded in a study of shared clonotypes between healthy human individuals (dated by TCRdb to 2019 to 2021). Describing the broader study: The cohort included three men and two women between 18 and 49 years of age. For each donor, CD4 naive and CD4 memory were each run on three plates, CD8 naive on two plates, and CD8 memory on one plate. The study deeply sequenced blood TCR repertoires of several healthy adults to estimate repertoire size and the extent of clonotype sharing between individuals. Different laboratories and diverse techniques were used to prepare libraries and sequence TCR repertoires, to increase sequencing depth and limit assay-specific biases. Leukapheresis yielded between about 0.9 and 8.9 billion PBMCs per donor.

The donors were healthy, HIV-negative adults with no recently reported acute infections or vaccinations. All donors were Caucasian adults living in Nashville, Tennessee, USA. CD4+ T cells were enriched by magnetic negative selection; naive cells were then positively selected on CD45RA, and the negative fraction formed the memory subset. Blood was collected by leukapheresis, and PBMCs were isolated by Ficoll-Histopaque density gradient centrifugation and then cryopreserved in liquid nitrogen vapor phase. Analytical flow cytometry was used to check the purity and quantity of each magnetically sorted T cell population. Genomic DNA was isolated from every sorted fraction and measured by UV absorbance on a Nanodrop 2000c. TCR CDR3 regions were amplified from genomic DNA by multiplex PCR using the deep immunoSEQ assay. Genomic DNA extracted from each cell subset was distributed evenly over all wells of several immunoSEQ 96-well plates, and each plate served as one replicate. Each replicate PCR for sorted subsets received roughly 0.2 ug genomic DNA, equal to 28,000 or so T cell genomes. Purified libraries were measured with a Qubit 3.0 fluorometer, size-checked on a Bioanalyzer 2100, and measured again with the KAPA Library Quantification kit. Each immunoSEQ 96-well plate was sequenced on its own single-read 150-cycle Illumina NextSeq 550 flow cell. In the original analysis: The immunoSEQ output contained only junctional sequences without quality scores, so filtering could not match that applied to full-length reads. Sequences were annotated with PyIR, a Python wrapper for IgBLAST v1.9, and V/J genes and CDR3 were assigned using IMGT germline references. Any read was removed if the V/J assignment was weak (E-value above 1e-6), the CDR3 was missing, or the read contained stop codons, out-of-frame junctions, or ambiguous translated residues. V3J clonotypes were defined by identical inferred V gene, J gene, and CDR3 amino acid sequence. To compute the percentage overlap between repertoires, the number of shared unique clonotypes was divided by the size of the smaller repertoire. RTK rarefaction, the Chao1 estimator, and Recon v2.1 estimates of unobserved clonotypes were used to assess repertoire richness. OLGA was used to compute generation probabilities for all TCRbeta clonotypes that the gDNA method yielded from a few donors. The table was pulled from immuneACCESS by TCRdb, which kept in-frame rearrangements only. Such tables lose some clones; where checked, under half of the loss comes from unresolved V genes, and the rest has no known cause. V and J calls and clone size are as listed in that table; D and trimming were resolved from the DNA. Counted in this sample were about 1.5 million clones; 95% to 99% of them appeared once. The biggest ten clones account for roughly 0.45% of the sample.

Via the germline V gene, CDR1 is SQVTM and CDR2 ANQGSEA. The trim is 1 base for V and 0 bases for J, with a gap of 19 bases between the germline ends. There are 18 amino acids in the CDR3, from cysteine to phenylalanine inclusive. Here the CDR3 DNA is all that survives: 54 bases in frame from base 1. Results the study describes overall, beyond this receptor: Sharing across a few donors was observed for about 4.8% of naive CD4, 3% to 3.5% of naive CD8, 2% to 2.5% of memory CD4, and about 0.4% of memory CD8 clonotypes. Sampling was limited to blood, and TCR repertoires in tissue likely differ from TCR repertoires in blood. Estimated clonotype richness was generally larger for naive than for memory subsets. The genetic and exposure-history diversity represented was limited by the small number of donors. Pairwise subsampling led to the expectation that sequencing depth would affect the degree of clonotype sharing among donors. Compared with non-shared clonotypes, clonotypes shared by all four sorted-subset donors had higher generation probabilities. Even with the large sequencing depth, rarefaction of the sorted-subset datasets indicated that sequencing was incomplete.

A remark on this clone: No cognate antigen has been identified for it. Base-call qualities are not available, and no considerably larger clone is one nucleotide away.

The specimen sequenced was naive CD4+ T cells sorted from blood. Explained via the paper, the cell subset or site label denotes: CD45RA+ positively selected. The source of this sequence is a young man in good health. The chain links TRBV29-1 with TRBJ1-5; no D gene call is confident. The DNA sequence is given as TGCAGCGTTGAAGTTGAAGCCCCCAGGCGGGATAGCAATCAGCCCCAGCATTTT. The translation is CSVEVEAPRRDSNQPQHF.